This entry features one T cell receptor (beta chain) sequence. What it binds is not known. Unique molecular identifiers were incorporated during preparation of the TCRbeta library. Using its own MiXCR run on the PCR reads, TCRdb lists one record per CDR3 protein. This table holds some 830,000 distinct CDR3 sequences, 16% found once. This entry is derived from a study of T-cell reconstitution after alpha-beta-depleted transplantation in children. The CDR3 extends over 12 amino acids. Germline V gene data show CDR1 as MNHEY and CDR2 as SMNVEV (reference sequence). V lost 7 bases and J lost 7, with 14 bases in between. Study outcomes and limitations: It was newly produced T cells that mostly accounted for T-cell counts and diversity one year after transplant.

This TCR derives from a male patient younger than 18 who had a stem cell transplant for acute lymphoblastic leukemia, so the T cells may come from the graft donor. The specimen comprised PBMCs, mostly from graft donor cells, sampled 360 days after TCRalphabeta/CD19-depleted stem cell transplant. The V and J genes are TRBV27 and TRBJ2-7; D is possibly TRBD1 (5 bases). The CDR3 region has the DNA TGTGCCAGCATAGGACCCTACAGGGAGCAGTACTTC. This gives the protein CASIGPYREQYF.